This is a list of T cell receptor beta chains from one sample in a study of shared clonotypes between healthy human individuals. The protocol was immunoSEQ multiplex PCR, while the TCRdb copy is restricted to in-frame clones and leaves out a portion. The sample includes more than 2,000,000 clones, 90% to 95% of them seen just once. The material sequenced was naive CD4+ T cells sorted from blood. The receptors stem from a man younger than 30 in good health. Each CDR3 is given with its conserved first and last residue. The D gene is left open where the match is weak. Clone size appears in some rows only: once, few, many, or a class for an expanded clone.

cdr3_nt: TGTGCCAGCAGTTACTCAAGCTCCTATAATTCACCCCTCCACTTT
cdr3_aa: CASSYSSSYNSPLHF
d_call: -
v_call: TRBV6-6
clone_size: -
j_call: TRBJ1-6

cdr3_nt: TGTGCCAGTAGTTACAGTGCAACTAATGAAAAACTGTTTTTT
cdr3_aa: CASSYSATNEKLFF
d_call: -
v_call: TRBV19
clone_size: once
j_call: TRBJ1-4

cdr3_nt: TGTGCCAGCACCCTTCTAGACGCCTCTGGGGCCAACGTCCTGACTTTC
cdr3_aa: CASTLLDASGANVLTF
d_call: -
v_call: TRBV27
clone_size: -
j_call: TRBJ2-6

cdr3_nt: TGTGCCAGCAGCTTTCTAGCGGGGGACCAAGAGACCCAGTACTTC
cdr3_aa: CASSFLAGDQETQYF
d_call: TRBD2
v_call: TRBV5-4
clone_size: -
j_call: TRBJ2-5

cdr3_nt: TGTGCCAGCAGCCGCGCAGGTCGCAATCAGCCCCAGCATTTT
cdr3_aa: CASSRAGRNQPQHF
d_call: -
v_call: TRBV7-8
clone_size: few
j_call: TRBJ1-5

cdr3_nt: TGTGCCACCCACGACACAATTGGAAATCAGCCCCAGCATTTT
cdr3_aa: CATHDTIGNQPQHF
d_call: -
v_call: TRBV10-3
clone_size: few
j_call: TRBJ1-5

cdr3_nt: TGCGCCAGCAGCCATCACTGGATTAGTCAAAATGACAATGAGCAGTTCTTC
cdr3_aa: CASSHHWISQNDNEQFF
d_call: -
v_call: TRBV4-1
clone_size: -
j_call: TRBJ2-1

cdr3_nt: TGTGCCAGCAGTGAATCGGGGTATAATTCACCCCTCCACTTT
cdr3_aa: CASSESGYNSPLHF
d_call: -
v_call: TRBV6-1
clone_size: -
j_call: TRBJ1-6

cdr3_nt: TGCAGCGTTGAACCGGGACAGGGCATTATAGATACGCAGTATTTT
cdr3_aa: CSVEPGQGIIDTQYF
d_call: TRBD1
v_call: TRBV29-1
clone_size: -
j_call: TRBJ2-3

cdr3_nt: TGCGCCAGCAGCCCAAGTCTATCGGGATACTATGGCTACACCTTC
cdr3_aa: CASSPSLSGYYGYTF
d_call: -
v_call: TRBV4-1
clone_size: -
j_call: TRBJ1-2

cdr3_nt: TGTGCCAGCAGGCCCGGGACTAGCGGTTGGGGGGAGCAGTACTTC
cdr3_aa: CASRPGTSGWGEQYF
d_call: TRBD2
v_call: TRBV2
clone_size: -
j_call: TRBJ2-7

cdr3_nt: TGTGCCAGCAGCCCCTCGACAGGGAACCATTCACCCCTCCACTTT
cdr3_aa: CASSPSTGNHSPLHF
d_call: TRBD1
v_call: TRBV11-2
clone_size: -
j_call: TRBJ1-6

cdr3_nt: TGTGCCAGCAGTCAAAAGACAGGGGGGACCACTGAAGCTTTCTTT
cdr3_aa: CASSQKTGGTTEAFF
d_call: TRBD1
v_call: TRBV28
clone_size: -
j_call: TRBJ1-1

cdr3_nt: TGTGCCAGCGGCACAGGAGGAGTTCCCTACGAGCAGTACTTC
cdr3_aa: CASGTGGVPYEQYF
d_call: -
v_call: TRBV19
clone_size: -
j_call: TRBJ2-7

cdr3_nt: TGTGCCATCAGTGAGTCAGGGCTCTCAGGTCTCGACGAGCAGTACTTC
cdr3_aa: CAISESGLSGLDEQYF
d_call: -
v_call: TRBV10-3
clone_size: -
j_call: TRBJ2-7

cdr3_nt: TGTGCCAGCATTAGGACAGGGGGGACTGAAGCTTTCTTT
cdr3_aa: CASIRTGGTEAFF
d_call: TRBD1
v_call: TRBV2
clone_size: -
j_call: TRBJ1-1

cdr3_nt: TGTGCCAGCAGCTTATCCCGCGGAGCCGCGAACACCGGGGAGCTGTTTTTT
cdr3_aa: CASSLSRGAANTGELFF
d_call: -
v_call: TRBV7-2
clone_size: -
j_call: TRBJ2-2

cdr3_nt: TGTGCCAGCAGCAAAACGCCTGAGGGGGAGACTGAAGCTTTCTTT
cdr3_aa: CASSKTPEGETEAFF
d_call: -
v_call: TRBV21-1
clone_size: -
j_call: TRBJ1-1

cdr3_nt: TGTGCCTGGAGTCCGAACGGACGTGTTAAAGCTTTCTTT
cdr3_aa: CAWSPNGRVKAFF
d_call: -
v_call: TRBV30
clone_size: -
j_call: TRBJ1-1

cdr3_nt: TGTGCCAGTAGCGCGTGGGAGGACCCCTACGAGCAGTACTTC
cdr3_aa: CASSAWEDPYEQYF
d_call: -
v_call: TRBV19
clone_size: once
j_call: TRBJ2-7

cdr3_nt: TGTGCCAGCAGCGTACAGGCCCTCGGAAGTCGAGAGACCCAGTACTTC
cdr3_aa: CASSVQALGSRETQYF
d_call: -
v_call: TRBV7-8
clone_size: -
j_call: TRBJ2-5

cdr3_nt: TGTGCCATCAGTGAGGCGACTAGGCTGCACGAGCAGTACTTC
cdr3_aa: CAISEATRLHEQYF
d_call: -
v_call: TRBV10-3
clone_size: -
j_call: TRBJ2-7

cdr3_nt: TGCGCCAGCAGCCAAGATGTCTCCCCTACAATGAAGCAGTTCTTC
cdr3_aa: CASSQDVSPTMKQFF
d_call: -
v_call: TRBV4-1
clone_size: -
j_call: TRBJ2-1

cdr3_nt: TGTGCCAGCAGTTACCTACAGATTACCGGGGAGCTGTTTTTT
cdr3_aa: CASSYLQITGELFF
d_call: -
v_call: TRBV6-5
clone_size: -
j_call: TRBJ2-2

cdr3_nt: TGTGCCATCAGCGGGGACAGGGCTTTAGATCAGCCCCAGCATTTT
cdr3_aa: CAISGDRALDQPQHF
d_call: TRBD1
v_call: TRBV10-3
clone_size: -
j_call: TRBJ1-5

cdr3_nt: TGTGCCAGCAGCCCACTGGGGATAGGCTACGAGCAGTACTTC
cdr3_aa: CASSPLGIGYEQYF
d_call: -
v_call: TRBV7-2
clone_size: -
j_call: TRBJ2-7